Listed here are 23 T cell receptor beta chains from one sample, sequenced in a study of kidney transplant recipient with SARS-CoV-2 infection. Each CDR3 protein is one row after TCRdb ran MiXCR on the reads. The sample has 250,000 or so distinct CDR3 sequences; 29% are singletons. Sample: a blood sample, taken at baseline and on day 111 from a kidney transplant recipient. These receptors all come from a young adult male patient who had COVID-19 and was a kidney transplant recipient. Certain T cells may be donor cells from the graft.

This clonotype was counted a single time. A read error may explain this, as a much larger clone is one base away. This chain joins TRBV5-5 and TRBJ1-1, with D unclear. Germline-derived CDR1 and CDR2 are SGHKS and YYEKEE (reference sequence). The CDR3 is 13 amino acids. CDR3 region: CANSLVTGPEAFF. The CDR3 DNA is TGTGCCAACAGCTTGGTAACCGGCCCTGAAGCTTTCTTT.

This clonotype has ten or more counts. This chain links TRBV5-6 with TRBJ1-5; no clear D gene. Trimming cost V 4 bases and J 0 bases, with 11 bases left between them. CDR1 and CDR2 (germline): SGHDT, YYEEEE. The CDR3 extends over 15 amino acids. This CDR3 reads CASSQRRNSNQPQHF. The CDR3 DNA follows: TGTGCCAGCAGCCAGAGGAGGAATAGCAATCAGCCCCAGCATTTT.

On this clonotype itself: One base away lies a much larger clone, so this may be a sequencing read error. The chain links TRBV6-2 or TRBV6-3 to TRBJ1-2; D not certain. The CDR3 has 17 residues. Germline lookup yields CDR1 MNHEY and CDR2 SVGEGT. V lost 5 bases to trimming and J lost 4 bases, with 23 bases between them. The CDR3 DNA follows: TGTGCCAGCAGTCTTCATGTCTGCATCGGAAAGACCTATGGCTACACCTTC. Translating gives CASSLHVCIGKTYGYTF.

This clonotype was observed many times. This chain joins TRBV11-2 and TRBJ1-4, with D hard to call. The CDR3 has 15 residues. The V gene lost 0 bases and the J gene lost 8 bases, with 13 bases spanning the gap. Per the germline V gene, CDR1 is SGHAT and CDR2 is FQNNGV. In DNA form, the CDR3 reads TGTGCCAGCAGCTTAGAGCCTGAGGGTGGAGAAAAACTGTTTTTT. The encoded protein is CASSLEPEGGEKLFF.

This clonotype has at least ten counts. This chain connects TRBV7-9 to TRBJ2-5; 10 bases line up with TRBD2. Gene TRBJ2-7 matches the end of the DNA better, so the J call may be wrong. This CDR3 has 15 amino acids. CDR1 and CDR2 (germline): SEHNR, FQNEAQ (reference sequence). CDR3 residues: CASSTPSSGRSEQYF. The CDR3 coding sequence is TGTGCCAGCAGCACCCCTTCTAGCGGGAGAAGCGAGCAGTACTTC.

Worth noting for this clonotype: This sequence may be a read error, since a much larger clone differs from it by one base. The CDR3 nucleotides read TGTGCCAGCAGCGAAAACCATCCCATTTCAGGCTTGACCGGGGAGCTGTTTTTT. Protein product: CASSENHPISGLTGELFF. V gene TRBV3-1 combines with J gene TRBJ2-2, with D uncertain. Between the trimmed V and J ends, which lost 5 bases and 5 bases, there was a span of 24 bases. The CDR3 is made up of 18 amino acids. Germline lookup yields CDR1 LGHDT and CDR2 YNNKEL (reference sequence).

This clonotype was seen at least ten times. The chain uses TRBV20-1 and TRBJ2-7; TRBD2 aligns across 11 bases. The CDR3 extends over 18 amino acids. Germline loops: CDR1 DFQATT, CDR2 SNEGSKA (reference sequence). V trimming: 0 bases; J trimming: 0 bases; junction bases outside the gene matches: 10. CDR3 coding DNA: TGCAGTGCTAGAGATCCAGTAGCGGGAGGGCCCCGCTCCTACGAGCAGTACTTC. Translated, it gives CSARDPVAGGPRSYEQYF.

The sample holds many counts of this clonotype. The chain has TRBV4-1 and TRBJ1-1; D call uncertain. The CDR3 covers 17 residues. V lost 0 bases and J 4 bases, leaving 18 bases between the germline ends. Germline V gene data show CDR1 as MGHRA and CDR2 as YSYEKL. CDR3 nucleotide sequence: TGCGCCAGCAGCCAAGAAGCTTCAACCACGGCGGTCACTGAAGCTTTCTTT. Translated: CASSQEASTTAVTEAFF.

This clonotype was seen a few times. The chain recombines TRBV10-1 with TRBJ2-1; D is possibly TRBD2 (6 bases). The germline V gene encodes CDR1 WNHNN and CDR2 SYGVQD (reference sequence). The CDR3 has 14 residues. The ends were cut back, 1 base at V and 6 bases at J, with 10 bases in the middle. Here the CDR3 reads CASSELRDRNEQFF. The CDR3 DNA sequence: TGCGCCAGCAGTGAGTTGCGGGACCGCAATGAGCAGTTCTTC.

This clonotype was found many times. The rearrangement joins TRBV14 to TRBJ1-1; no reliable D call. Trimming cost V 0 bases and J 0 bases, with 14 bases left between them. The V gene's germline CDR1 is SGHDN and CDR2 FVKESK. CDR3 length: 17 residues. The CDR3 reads CASSQDLGRQMNTEAFF. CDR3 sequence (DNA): TGTGCCAGCAGCCAAGATCTCGGTCGACAAATGAACACTGAAGCTTTCTTT.

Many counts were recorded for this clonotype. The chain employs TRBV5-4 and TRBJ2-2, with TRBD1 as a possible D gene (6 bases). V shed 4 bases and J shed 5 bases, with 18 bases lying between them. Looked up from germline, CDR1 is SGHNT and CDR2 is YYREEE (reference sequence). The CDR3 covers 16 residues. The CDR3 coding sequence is TGTGCCAGCAGCCCGGAGACAGGTTACGGGACCGGGGAGCTGTTTTTT. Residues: CASSPETGYGTGELFF.

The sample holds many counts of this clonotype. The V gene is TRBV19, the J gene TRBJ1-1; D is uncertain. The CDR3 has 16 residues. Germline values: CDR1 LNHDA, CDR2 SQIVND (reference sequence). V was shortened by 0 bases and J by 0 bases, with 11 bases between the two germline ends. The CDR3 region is CASSIDDRVMNTEAFF. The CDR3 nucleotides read TGTGCCAGTAGTATAGATGATCGGGTAATGAACACTGAAGCTTTCTTT.

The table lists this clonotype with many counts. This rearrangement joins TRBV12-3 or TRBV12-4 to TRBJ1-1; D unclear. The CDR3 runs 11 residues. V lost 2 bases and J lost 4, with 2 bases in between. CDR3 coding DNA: TGTGCCAGCAGTTTAAGCACTGAAGCTTTCTTT. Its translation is CASSLSTEAFF.

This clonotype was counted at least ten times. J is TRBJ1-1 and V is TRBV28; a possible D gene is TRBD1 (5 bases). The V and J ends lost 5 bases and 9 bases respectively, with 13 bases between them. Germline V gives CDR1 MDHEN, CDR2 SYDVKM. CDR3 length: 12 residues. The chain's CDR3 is CASSGAGQKAFF. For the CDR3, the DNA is TGTGCCAGCAGTGGTGCGGGGCAGAAAGCTTTCTTT.

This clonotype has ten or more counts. The CDR3 DNA sequence: TGTGCCATCACTACAGAAGCGGACACTGAAGCTTTCTTT. This gives the protein CAITTEADTEAFF. The gene calls are TRBV10-3 and TRBJ1-1; no clear D gene. V gave up 7 bases and J gave up 3 bases, with 12 bases separating them. The CDR3 is 13 residues long. Germline V CDR1 and CDR2: ENHRY, SYGVKD.

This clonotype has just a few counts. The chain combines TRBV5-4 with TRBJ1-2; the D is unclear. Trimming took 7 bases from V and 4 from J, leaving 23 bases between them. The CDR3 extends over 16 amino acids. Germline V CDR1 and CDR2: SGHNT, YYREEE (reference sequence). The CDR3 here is CASPRGVPGKTYGYTF. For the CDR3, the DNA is TGTGCCAGCCCAAGAGGCGTACCAGGAAAGACCTATGGCTACACCTTC.

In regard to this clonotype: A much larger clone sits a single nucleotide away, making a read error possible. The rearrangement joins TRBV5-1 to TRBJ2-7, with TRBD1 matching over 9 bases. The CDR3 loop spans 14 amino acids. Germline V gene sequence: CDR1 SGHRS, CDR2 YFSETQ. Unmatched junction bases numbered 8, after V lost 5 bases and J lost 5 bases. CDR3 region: CASRPRQGVDEQYF. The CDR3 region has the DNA TGCGCCAGCAGACCACGACAGGGGGTCGACGAGCAGTACTTC. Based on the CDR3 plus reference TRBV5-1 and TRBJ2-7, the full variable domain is KAGVTQTPRYLIKTRGQQVTLSCSPISGHRSVSWYQQTPGQGLQFLFEYFSETQRNKGNFPGRFSGRQFSNSRSEMNVSTLELGDSALYLCASRPRQGVDEQYFGPGTRLTVT.

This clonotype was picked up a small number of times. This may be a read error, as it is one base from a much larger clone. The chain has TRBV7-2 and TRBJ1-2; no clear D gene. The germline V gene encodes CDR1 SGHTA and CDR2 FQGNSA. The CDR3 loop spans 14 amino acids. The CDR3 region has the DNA TGTGCCAACAGCCCACTTGGGGATAACTATGGCTACACCTTC. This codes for CANSPLGDNYGYTF.

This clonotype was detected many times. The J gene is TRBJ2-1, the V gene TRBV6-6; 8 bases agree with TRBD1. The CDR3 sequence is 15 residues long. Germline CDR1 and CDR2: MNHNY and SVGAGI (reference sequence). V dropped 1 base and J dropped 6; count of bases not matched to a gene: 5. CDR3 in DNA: TGTGCCAGCAGTTACTGGACAGGGTCGGTCAATGAGCAGTTCTTC. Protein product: CASSYWTGSVNEQFF.

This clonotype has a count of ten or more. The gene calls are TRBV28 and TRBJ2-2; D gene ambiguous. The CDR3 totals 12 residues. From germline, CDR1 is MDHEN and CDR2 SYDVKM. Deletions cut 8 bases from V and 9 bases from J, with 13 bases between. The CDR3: CASEDPLRELFF. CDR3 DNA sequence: TGTGCCAGCGAGGACCCGCTCAGGGAGCTGTTTTTT. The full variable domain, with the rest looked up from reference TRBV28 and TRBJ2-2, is DVKVTQSSRYLVKRTGEKVFLECVQDMDHENMFWYRQDPGLGLRLIYFSYDVKMKEKGDIPEGYSVSREKKERFSLILESASTNQTSMYLCASEDPLRELFFGEGSRLTVL.

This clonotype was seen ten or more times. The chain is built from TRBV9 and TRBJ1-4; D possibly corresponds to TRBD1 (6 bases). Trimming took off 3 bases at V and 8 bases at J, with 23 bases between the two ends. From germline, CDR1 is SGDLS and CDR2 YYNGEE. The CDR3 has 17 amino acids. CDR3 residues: CASSGEPVGASGEKLFF. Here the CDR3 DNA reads TGTGCCAGCAGCGGCGAGCCTGTGGGGGCCTCCGGAGAAAAACTGTTTTTT.

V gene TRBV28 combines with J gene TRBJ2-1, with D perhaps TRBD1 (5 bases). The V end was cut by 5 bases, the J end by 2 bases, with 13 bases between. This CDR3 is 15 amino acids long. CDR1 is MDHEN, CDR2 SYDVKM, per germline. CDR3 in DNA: TGTGCCAGCAGTCCTGACTCCAGGGCCTACAATGAGCAGTTCTTC. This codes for CASSPDSRAYNEQFF.

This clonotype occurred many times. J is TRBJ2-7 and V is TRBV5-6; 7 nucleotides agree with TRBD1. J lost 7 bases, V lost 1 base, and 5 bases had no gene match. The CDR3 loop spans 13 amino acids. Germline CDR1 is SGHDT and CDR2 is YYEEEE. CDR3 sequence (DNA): TGTGCCAGCAGCTTGTTCGGGACAGAAGAGCAGTACTTC. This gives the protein CASSLFGTEEQYF.